This T cell receptor beta chain is drawn from a study of T cell repertoires in cytomegalovirus infection (dated by TCRdb to the late 2010s). Background for the entire study: Donor HLA type was relevant to the analysis, because carriage of CMV infection together with the matching HLA type was indicated by public TCR beta signatures. Points the paper makes about the study in general: Cumulative frequency of public TCR beta family members discriminated carriers of CMV infection plus the relevant HLA type in this cohort and an independent roughly 350-donor cohort. The ex vivo response was dominated by HLA-C-restricted CMV-specific TCR beta clonotypes, which also provided the single most frequent clonotype in two of eight donors.

Sequencing instrument: Illumina HiSeq 1500. In-frame beta chains were kept once TCRdb had trimmed the public reads at Q25 with fastp and called clones with MiXCR. Rows with a matching CDR3 protein are joined into one entry that keeps the most common DNA and genes. The sample table contains some 400,000 distinct CDR3 sequences; only one count was recorded for around 18% of them. The ten most abundant clones make up approximately 8% of the sample. This clonotype occurred a few times. This receptor's antigen is unknown. Base qualities are not provided; no much larger clone lies one nucleotide away. The CDR3 covers 15 residues, taking in both the cysteine and the phenylalanine. CDR3 DNA is the only sequence kept; it has 45 bases, read in frame from the first base. Reading the germline V gene (reference sequence) gives CDR1 SGHNT and CDR2 YYREEE. Germline trimming amounts to 5 bases on V and 0 bases on J, with 8 as the count of junction bases outside the gene matches.

This chain is built from TRBV5-4 and TRBJ2-7; 7 bases in the junction line up with TRBD2. The sample was PBMCs. The sequence was collected from a human donor in good health (CMV status not recorded). Some clones in this sample may be carry-over from other donors' samples. The CDR3 region: CASSHPGGSSYEQYF. The bases are TGTGCCAGCAGTCACCCCGGGGGGAGCTCCTACGAGCAGTACTTC.